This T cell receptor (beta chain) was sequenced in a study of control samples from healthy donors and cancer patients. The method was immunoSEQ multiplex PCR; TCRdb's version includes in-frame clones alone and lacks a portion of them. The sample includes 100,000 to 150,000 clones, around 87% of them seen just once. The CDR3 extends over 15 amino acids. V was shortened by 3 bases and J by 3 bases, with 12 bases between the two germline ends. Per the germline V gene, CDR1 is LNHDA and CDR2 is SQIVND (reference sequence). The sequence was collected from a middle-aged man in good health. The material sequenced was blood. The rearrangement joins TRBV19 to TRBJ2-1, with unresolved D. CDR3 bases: TGTGCCAGTAGTATCAGCTTCAACGACTACAATGAGCAGTTCTTC. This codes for CASSISFNDYNEQFF.